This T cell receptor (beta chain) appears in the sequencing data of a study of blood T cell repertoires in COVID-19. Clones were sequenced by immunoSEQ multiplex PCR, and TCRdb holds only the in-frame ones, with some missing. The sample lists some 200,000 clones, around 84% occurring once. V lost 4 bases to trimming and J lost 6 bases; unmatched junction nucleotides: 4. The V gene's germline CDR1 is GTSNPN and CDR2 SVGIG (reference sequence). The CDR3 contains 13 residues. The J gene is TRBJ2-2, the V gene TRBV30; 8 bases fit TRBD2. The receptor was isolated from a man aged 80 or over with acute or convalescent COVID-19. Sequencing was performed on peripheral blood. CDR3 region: CAWKREYSGELFF. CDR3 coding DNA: TGTGCCTGGAAGCGGGAGTACTCCGGGGAGCTGTTTTTT.